Many counts were recorded for the clone carrying this T cell receptor beta chain. The sample comes from a study of T-cell memory formation after mild COVID-19. Study at large: Clusters were largely donor specific.

A 5'RACE reaction primed in the constant segment made cDNA libraries of TCR alpha and TCR beta, and these carried sample barcodes and UMIs. TCRdb reprocessed the 5' RACE reads with MiXCR, giving one entry per CDR3 protein. The table includes a few hundred thousand distinct CDR3 sequences, 24% detected once. This CDR3 has 12 amino acids. Per germline, CDR1 SGHRS and CDR2 YFSETQ. Trimming left V 5 bases short and J 5 bases short, with 8 bases between. Source material: PBMCs or a T cell subset sorted from them (not recorded which). The rearrangement joins TRBV5-1 to TRBJ2-1; D may be TRBD2 (5 bases). The clonotype was recovered from an adult woman who had mild COVID-19 (a few samples of this study predate the infection). Cell type and time point are not known. The CDR3 spells CASRRGNNEQFF. The CDR3 region has the DNA TGCGCCAGCAGGAGAGGGAACAATGAGCAGTTCTTC.